This T cell receptor (beta chain) was sequenced for a study of cytomegalovirus exposure and HLA in healthy donors (TCRdb year 2017). Background on the whole study: An earlier analysis of more than 550 of the donors reported under 300 Gb of sequence data and around 110 million unique TCR beta sequences obtained from roughly 170 million T cells. Approximately 310 gigabases of sequencing data and 70 million to 100 million unique TCR sequences were included in an early release covering roughly 600 HLA-typed donors. Of the approximately 400 genotyped donors, approximately 82% fell in the genetic ancestry cluster associated with self-reported Caucasian donors. The aim of the study was to test whether cataloging public T cell receptors could identify signatures of past pathogen exposure. The study used immunosequencing to profile the T cell repertoires of approximately 630 subjects and linked those repertoires to cytomegalovirus serostatus. In addition to the first cohort of approximately 670 subjects, a separate validation cohort of 130 or so different subjects was used. To predict cytomegalovirus infection status, the study combined high-throughput TCR immunosequencing, statistical association of individual TCRs with disease status, and machine learning. A later analysis re-analyzed previously published TCR beta repertoires from about 600 donors and added high-resolution HLA genotyping to study TCR occurrence patterns. In the later analysis, no new phenotypic data were used to find candidate immune exposures; instead, reliance was placed on TCR beta sequences and their occurrence across donors. An earlier analysis of about 620 of the donors applied high-throughput TCR beta sequencing to assess whether each TCR beta V gene segment acted as functional or pseudogenic. Donor age, sex, ethnicity and CMV serostatus were compiled together with the repertoire data. Genome-wide SNP genotypes for about 60% of the 666 donors were used in a later genetic analysis, which treated that subset as a discovery cohort. All discovery cohort repertoires had been generated on a single sequencing platform. Class I and class II HLA loci were covered by the typing at four-digit resolution. The number of donors typed differed by locus, with 629-630 for A, B, C, DRB1 and DQB1, roughly 520 for DQA1, 600 to 610 for DPA1, and some 440 for DPB1. Several DR-DQ haplotypes were treated as single units for association and clustering because of strong linkage in the cohort. On average, approximately 250,000 unique TCR beta nucleotide sequences were sequenced per donor among some 420 genotyped donors of the cohort, with roughly 18% of those sequences being non-productive. What the work shows at the level of the full study, not this receptor alone: Because some donors lacked HLA typing at each locus, the association tests relied only on the typed subset. In an earlier analysis of about 540 of the donors, most TCR beta V segments were observed in productive rearrangements about 87% or about 30% of the time, broadly matching IMGT annotations. A few of the identified cytomegalovirus-associated TCR beta chains were confirmed in vitro to be specific for cytomegalovirus antigens. Linkage disequilibrium might explain the correlated functional status among segregating V segments, but an unknown experimental factor could not be excluded. In both the original and validation cohorts, the classifier was reported to diagnose cytomegalovirus status with high specificity and sensitivity. In this cohort, only TCR beta chains were sequenced, and detectable features were limited by the absence of alpha or paired-chain data. When HLA alleles, especially DR and DQ, strongly co-occurred, attributing TCR associations to individual alleles was difficult. A group of highly shared sequence variants was considered likely to be a technical artifact of the sequencing pipeline. At a false discovery rate of 0.05, a later analysis linked under 20,000 TCR beta sequences to specific HLA alleles. In a later analysis, most CMV-associated TCR beta chains were found to appear HLA-restricted, with HLA associations seemingly driven largely by CMV exposure. In a later genetic analysis, fewer N-insertions in productive TCRs were reported among donors in an Asian-associated ancestry cluster than the roughly 700-donor mean. Several of the top co-occurrence clusters appeared to be linked to parvovirus B19, influenza, CMV and Epstein-Barr virus, according to a later analysis. Some IMGT-functional V segments, including TRBV6-2 and TRBV6-3, could not be distinguished by the 87-base-pair reads and were therefore excluded. The earlier analysis of some 540 of the donors excluded some 15 rarely observed V segments, including chromosome 9 orphons, because counts were too low. In the study, around 150 TCR beta chains were listed as associated with cytomegalovirus. An association between a missense DCLRE1C variant and V-gene and J-gene trimming of TCR beta chains was found in a later genetic analysis and replicated in an independent cohort. In a later analysis, HLA-associated TCR beta chains showed more clonal expansion and lower generation probabilities than non-associated chains that were equally common. In a later analysis, TCR association rates were found to vary across HLA loci, with the most associated TCRs seen for DRB1 alleles and the fewest for HLA-C alleles. Sequencing depth was assumed to be roughly uniform across donors in the presence/absence analyses, though that assumption may not hold. While some public TCRs were present in many individuals, most TCR sequences turned up only very rarely across donors. The authors suggested that the approach could potentially be extended to other disease states and immunological phenotypes. A further reported finding was that TCR beta sequences accurately predicted the HLA-A and HLA-B alleles for most subjects in the first cohort. CMV serostatus was the only immune exposure information available for the cohort.

To note about this clone: Its binding antigen is unknown. No base quality information exists; no much larger clone differs at one position.

Its CDR3 holds 14 amino acids, cysteine through phenylalanine. Left in the record is the CDR3 DNA by itself, 42 bases read in frame from the first base. According to the germline V gene, CDR1 reads SGHRS and CDR2 reads YFSETQ. V has 5 bases trimmed and J has 7 bases trimmed; junction bases matching no gene number 8. The library was built by means of the immunoSEQ multiplex PCR assay. For the multiplex PCR, a mixture combining 60 forward primers for TCR Vbeta segments and 13 reverse primers for TCR Jbeta segments was used. The CDR3 region of rearranged TCR beta genes was amplified from genomic DNA with a multiplex PCR assay. The amplified TCR beta libraries were sequenced on the Illumina HiSeq System as 87-base-pair reads. The study's processing was this. In a later analysis, approximately 74 million unique TCR beta chains were counted across the approximately 640 repertoires, and about 9.9 million of these chains were shared by at least two donors. Raw reads were error-corrected and collapsed into unique sequences with a nearest-neighbor algorithm that merged closely related sequences to remove PCR and sequencing errors. CDR3 sequences were aligned to IMGT reference sequences to assign V, D and J gene segments. For a sequence to be retained, a match of at least six nucleotides was required to both a V gene segment and a J gene segment. Rearrangements were classified as productive when the CDR3 lacked stop codons and remained in frame with V and J, and all other rearrangements were classified as non-productive. Following IMGT convention, CDR3 was defined as the stretch from the second conserved V-encoded cysteine to the conserved J-encoded phenylalanine. In an earlier analysis of 550 to 650 of the donors, sequences lacking an unambiguous match to a single V gene segment were excluded. An earlier analysis of 500 to 700 of the donors classified V segments as functional when productive rearrangements were above 56.7% and as segregating when the standard deviation between donors was above 5%. A statistical classification framework was developed to diagnose cytomegalovirus status using the catalog of TCR beta chain sequences. A later analysis assigned V and J genes by comparing TCR nucleotide sequences with IMGT/GENE-DB human TR gene sequences. In a later analysis, CDR3 sequences and most-parsimonious VDJ recombination scenarios were assigned using the TCRdist pipeline. In a later analysis, each TCR beta chain was defined by its CDR3 amino acid sequence together with its V-gene family, and reads lacking a unique V-gene family were excluded. To address suspected cross-contamination and a sequencing artifact, a later analysis removed some 620 highly shared, low-generation-probability nucleotide sequences. In a later analysis, a clonal expansion index for each public chain was calculated from normalized within-repertoire ranks of inferred template counts. In a later analysis, generation probabilities were computed using a VDJ recombination model fitted to out-of-frame rearrangements, and the results were checked against IGoR. A later analysis scored TCR-TCR, TCR-HLA and TCR-CMV co-occurrence with hypergeometric tests, applying a repertoire-size bias correction to TCR pairs. A later analysis estimated false discovery rates by permuting HLA or CMV assignments 20 times. A later analysis grouped co-occurring TCRs with DBSCAN, adding TCRdist sequence similarity when clustering within HLA-allele-positive subsets. For co-occurrence clustering, repertoires with fewer than 30,000 or more than 120,000 public chains were excluded, along with four or five repertoires with anomalous nucleotide sharing. Here the immuneACCESS table is served through TCRdb, limited to in-frame sequences with V and J called. Missing clones are a known gap in these copies; in checked studies unresolved V genes cover under half, and the rest lacks a known reason. For V, J and clone size, that table is used; D and trimming come from the DNA. A total of about 160,000 clones appear in this sample, about 80% of them only once. The ten largest make up approximately 8.7% of the sample.

The cohort was made up of approximately 670 healthy bone marrow donors. Cohort members were all nominally healthy when sampled, although unrecorded immune exposures were likely present. The donor was CMV seropositive and belonged to the group of over 250 seropositive cohort members. Each donor provided a peripheral blood sample, and peripheral blood mononuclear cells were used for TCR beta sequencing. The Qiagen DNeasy Blood Extraction Kit was used to extract genomic DNA from the blood cell samples. The chain is encoded by TRBV5-1 joined to TRBJ1-4; 7 nucleotides in the junction match TRBD1. The TCR sequence derives from a young man in good health and CMV-seropositive. The sequenced sample consisted of PBMCs. The nucleotide sequence reads TGCGCCAGCAGTTATCGGGACAGAACTGAAAAACTGTTTTTT. This yields the protein CASSYRDRTEKLFF.